This T cell receptor (beta chain) was captured by sequencing in a study of cytomegalovirus exposure and HLA in healthy donors (dated by TCRdb to 2016 to 2017). As for the study more broadly: According to a later analysis, one platform produced both the 110 or so validation repertoires and the roughly 650 repertoires of the first cohort. The aim of the study was to test whether cataloging public T cell receptors could identify signatures of past pathogen exposure. In addition to the first cohort of 666 subjects, a separate validation cohort of approximately 110 different subjects was used. To predict cytomegalovirus infection status, the study combined high-throughput TCR immunosequencing, statistical association of individual TCRs with disease status, and machine learning. The paper as a whole reports these results and caveats: The validation cohort had no HLA typing available for a later analysis, so co-occurrence within that cohort was assessed over all 110 or so repertoires. Cytomegalovirus status was reported to be diagnosed by the classifier with high specificity and sensitivity in both the original and validation cohorts. It was suggested by the authors that the approach could potentially be generalized to other disease states and immunological phenotypes. Three of the identified cytomegalovirus-associated TCR beta chains were confirmed in vitro to be specific for cytomegalovirus antigens. The study listed 150 to 200 TCR beta chains as associated with cytomegalovirus. Most TCR sequences were observed very rarely across donors, whereas some public TCRs were present in many individuals. In a later analysis, TCRs clustered in the first cohort were found to also tend to co-occur in the roughly 130 validation repertoires, with approximately 95% of cluster scores above 0.

The donors belonged to the validation cohort of around 130 subjects, which was separate from the roughly 670-subject first cohort. Receptor libraries were prepared by the immunoSEQ multiplex PCR assay. In the original analysis: A statistical classification framework was built for diagnosing cytomegalovirus status from the catalog of TCR beta chain sequences. TCRdb mirrors the immuneACCESS table, restricted to in-frame sequences. Some clones are absent from its copies; in checked studies, under half trace to an unresolved V gene, and the reason for the others is unknown. Clone size and the V and J calls come from that table; the DNA yielded D and trimming. Across this sample there are fewer than 120,000 clones, with 85% to 90% seen only once. Approximately 1.4% of the sample is in the top ten clones. The CDR3 runs 15 amino acids, cysteine and phenylalanine included. Just the 45-base CDR3 DNA is kept, in frame starting at base 1. V ends up 3 bases short and J 4 bases short, with an unmatched junction base count of 4. CDR1 and CDR2, looked up from the germline V gene (reference sequence), are LNHDA and SQIVND.

A remark on this clone: Its antigen is not yet known. No quality values exist for individual bases; no much larger clone is one base distant.

This TCR derives from a young woman in good health and CMV-seropositive. Sequenced sample: PBMCs. This sequence uses TRBV19 and TRBJ2-5, and 11 junction bases match TRBD2. CDR3 protein: CASSIVLAGGETQYF. The DNA is TGTGCCAGTAGTATTGTTCTAGCGGGAGGAGAGACCCAGTACTTC. Extended through the reference TRBV19 and TRBJ2-5 proteins, this CDR3 yields the full variable domain: DGGITQSPKYLFRKEGQNVTLSCEQNLNHDAMYWYRQDPGQGLRLIYYSQIVNDFQKGDIAEGYSVSREKKESFPLTVTSAQKNPTAFYLCASSIVLAGGETQYFGPGTRLLVL.